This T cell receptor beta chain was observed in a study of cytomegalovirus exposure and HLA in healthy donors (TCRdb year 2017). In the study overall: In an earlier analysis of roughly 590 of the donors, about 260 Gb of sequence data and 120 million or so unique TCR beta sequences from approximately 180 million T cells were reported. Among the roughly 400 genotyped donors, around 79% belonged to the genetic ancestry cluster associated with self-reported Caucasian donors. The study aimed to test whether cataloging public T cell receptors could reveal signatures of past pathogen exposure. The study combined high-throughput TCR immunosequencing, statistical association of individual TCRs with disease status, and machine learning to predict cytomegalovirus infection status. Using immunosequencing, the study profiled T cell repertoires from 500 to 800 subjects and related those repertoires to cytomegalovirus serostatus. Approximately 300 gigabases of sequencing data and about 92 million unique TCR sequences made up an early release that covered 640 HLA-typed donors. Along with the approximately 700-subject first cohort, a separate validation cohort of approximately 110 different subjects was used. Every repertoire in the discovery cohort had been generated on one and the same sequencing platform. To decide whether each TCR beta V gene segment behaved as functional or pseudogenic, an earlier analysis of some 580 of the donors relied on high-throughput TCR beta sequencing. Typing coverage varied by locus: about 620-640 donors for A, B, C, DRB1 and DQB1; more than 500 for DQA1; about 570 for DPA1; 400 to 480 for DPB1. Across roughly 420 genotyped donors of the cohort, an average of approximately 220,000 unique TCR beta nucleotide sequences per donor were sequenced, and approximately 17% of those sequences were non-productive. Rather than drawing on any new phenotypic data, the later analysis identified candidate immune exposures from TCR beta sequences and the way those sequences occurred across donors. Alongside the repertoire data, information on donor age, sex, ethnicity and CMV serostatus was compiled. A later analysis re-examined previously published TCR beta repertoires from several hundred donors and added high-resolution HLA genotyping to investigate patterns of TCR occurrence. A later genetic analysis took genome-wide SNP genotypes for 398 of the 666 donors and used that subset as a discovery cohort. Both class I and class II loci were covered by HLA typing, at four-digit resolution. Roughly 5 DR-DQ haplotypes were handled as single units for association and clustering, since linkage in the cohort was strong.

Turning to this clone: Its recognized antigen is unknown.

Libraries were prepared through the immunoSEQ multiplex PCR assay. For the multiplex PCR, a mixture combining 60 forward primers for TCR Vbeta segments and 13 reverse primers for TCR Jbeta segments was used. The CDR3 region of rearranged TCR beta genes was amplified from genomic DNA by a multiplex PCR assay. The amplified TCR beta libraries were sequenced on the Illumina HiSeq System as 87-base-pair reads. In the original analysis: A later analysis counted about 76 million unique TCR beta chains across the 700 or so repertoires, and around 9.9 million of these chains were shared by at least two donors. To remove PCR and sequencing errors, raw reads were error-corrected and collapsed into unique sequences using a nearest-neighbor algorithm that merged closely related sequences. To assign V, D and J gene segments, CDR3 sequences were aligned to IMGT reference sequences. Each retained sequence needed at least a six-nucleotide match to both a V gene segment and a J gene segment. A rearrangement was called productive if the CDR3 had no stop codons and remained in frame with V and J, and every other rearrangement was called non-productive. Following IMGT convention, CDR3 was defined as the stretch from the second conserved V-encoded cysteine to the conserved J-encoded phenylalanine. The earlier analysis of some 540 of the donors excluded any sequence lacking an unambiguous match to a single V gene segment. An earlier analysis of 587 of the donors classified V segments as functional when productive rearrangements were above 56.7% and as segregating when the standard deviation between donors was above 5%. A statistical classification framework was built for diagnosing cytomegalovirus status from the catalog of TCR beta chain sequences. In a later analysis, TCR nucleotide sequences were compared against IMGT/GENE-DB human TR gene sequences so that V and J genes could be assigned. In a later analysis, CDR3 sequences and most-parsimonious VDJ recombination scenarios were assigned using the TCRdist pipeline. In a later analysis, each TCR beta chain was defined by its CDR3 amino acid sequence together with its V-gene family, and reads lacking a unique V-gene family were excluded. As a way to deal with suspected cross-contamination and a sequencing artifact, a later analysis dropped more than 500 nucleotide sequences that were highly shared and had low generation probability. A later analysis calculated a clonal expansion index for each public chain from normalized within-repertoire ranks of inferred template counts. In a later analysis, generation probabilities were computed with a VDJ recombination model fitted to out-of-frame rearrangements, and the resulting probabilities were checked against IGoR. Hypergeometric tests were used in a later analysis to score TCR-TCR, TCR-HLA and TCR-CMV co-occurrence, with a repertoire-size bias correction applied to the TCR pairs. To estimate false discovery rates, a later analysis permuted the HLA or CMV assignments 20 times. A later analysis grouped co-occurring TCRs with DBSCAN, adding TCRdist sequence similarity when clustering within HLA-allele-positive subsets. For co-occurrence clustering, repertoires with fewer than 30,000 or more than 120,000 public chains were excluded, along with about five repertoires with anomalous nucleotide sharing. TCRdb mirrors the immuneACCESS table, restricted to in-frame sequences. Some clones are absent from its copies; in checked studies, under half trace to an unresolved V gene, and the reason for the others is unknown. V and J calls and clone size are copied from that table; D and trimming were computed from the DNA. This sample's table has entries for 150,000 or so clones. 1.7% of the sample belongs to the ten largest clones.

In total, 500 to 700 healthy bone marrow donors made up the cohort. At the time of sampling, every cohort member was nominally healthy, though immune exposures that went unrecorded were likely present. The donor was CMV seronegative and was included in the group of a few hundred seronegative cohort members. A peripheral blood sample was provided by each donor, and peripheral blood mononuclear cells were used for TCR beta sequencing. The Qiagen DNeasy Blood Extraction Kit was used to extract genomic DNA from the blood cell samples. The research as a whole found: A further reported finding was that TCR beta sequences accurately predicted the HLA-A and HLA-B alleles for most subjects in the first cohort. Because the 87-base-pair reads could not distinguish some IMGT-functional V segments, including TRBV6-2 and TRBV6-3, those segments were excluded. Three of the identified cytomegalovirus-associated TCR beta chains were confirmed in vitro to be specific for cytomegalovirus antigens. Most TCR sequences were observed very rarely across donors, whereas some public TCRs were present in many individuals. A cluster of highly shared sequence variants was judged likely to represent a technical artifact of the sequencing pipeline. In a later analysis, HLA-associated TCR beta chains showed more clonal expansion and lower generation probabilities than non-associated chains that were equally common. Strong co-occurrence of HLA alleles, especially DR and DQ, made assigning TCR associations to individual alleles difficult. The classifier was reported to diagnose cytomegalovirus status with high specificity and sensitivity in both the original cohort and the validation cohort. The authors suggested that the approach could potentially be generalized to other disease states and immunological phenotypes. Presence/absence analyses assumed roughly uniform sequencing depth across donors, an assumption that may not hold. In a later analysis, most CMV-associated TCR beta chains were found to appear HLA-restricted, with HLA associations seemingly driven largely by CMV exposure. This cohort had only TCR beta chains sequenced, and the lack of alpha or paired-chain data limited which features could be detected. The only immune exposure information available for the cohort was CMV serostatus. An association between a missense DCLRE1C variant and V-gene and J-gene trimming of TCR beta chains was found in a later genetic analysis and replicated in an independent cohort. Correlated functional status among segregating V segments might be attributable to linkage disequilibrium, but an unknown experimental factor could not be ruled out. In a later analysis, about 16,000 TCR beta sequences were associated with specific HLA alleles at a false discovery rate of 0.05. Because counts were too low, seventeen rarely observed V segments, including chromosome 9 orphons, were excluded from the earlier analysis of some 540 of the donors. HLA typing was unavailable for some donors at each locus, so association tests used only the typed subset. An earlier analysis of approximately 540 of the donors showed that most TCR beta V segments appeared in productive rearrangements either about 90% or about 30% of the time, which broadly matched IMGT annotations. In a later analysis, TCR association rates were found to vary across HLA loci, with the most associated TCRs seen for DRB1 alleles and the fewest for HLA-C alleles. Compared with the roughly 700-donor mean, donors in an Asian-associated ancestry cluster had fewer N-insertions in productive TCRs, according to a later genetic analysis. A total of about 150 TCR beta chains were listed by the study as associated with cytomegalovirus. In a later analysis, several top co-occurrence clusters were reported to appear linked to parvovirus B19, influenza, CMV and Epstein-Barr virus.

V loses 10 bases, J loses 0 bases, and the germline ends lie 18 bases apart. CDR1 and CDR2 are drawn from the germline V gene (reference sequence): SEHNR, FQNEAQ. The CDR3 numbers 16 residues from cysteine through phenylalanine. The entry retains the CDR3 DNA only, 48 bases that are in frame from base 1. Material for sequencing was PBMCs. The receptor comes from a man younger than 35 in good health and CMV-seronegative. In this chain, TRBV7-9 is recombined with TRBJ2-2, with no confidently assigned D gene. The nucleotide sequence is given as TGTGCCATTCCTAGAGGTTGGCCGACGAACACCGGGGAGCTGTTTTTT. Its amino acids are CAIPRGWPTNTGELFF.